This record concerns one TCR beta chain sequence. The table came from immunoSEQ multiplex PCR; TCRdb's copy has only in-frame clones and leaves some out. The table includes 40,000 or so clones, roughly 85% detected once. This sample's treatment: randomized to nivolumab then ipilimumab (arm A) or the reverse (arm B). Live CD3+CD8+ CD19− CD56− cells were sorted from PBMCs. These data originate in a study of sequential checkpoint blockade in melanoma. V was cut by 2 bases and J by 12 bases, with 23 bases left in between. Germline V CDR1 and CDR2: MNHEY, SMNVEV (reference sequence). This CDR3 is 16 amino acids long.

The clonotype comes from a human donor with melanoma. V is TRBV27 and J is TRBJ2-1, with a tentative D call TRBD2 (5 bases). This specimen consisted of CD8+ T cells sorted from blood (inferred from file names), obtained from a patient given nivolumab and ipilimumab in sequence. The CDR3 bases are TGTGCCAGCAGTTTAAGCGGCTCGAACTCAAGGAAGGGGCAGTTCTTC. It codes for CASSLSGSNSRKGQFF.